This T cell receptor beta chain was observed in a study of T cell repertoires in cytomegalovirus infection. The wider study: CMV epitopes that were recently identified and HLA-C-restricted were used alongside well-studied HLA-B-restricted ones.

This CDR3 contains 16 residues. V was shortened by 0 bases and J by 2 bases, with 10 bases between the two germline ends. The germline V gene encodes CDR1 SGHDN and CDR2 FVKESK. Turning to this clonotype: Antigen: not known.

Each CDR3 protein is one row after TCRdb ran MiXCR on the reads. The sample lists about 900,000 distinct CDR3 sequences, roughly 30% occurring once. This specimen was cultured CD8+ T cells from PBMCs, taken from culture after CMV antigen stimulation. The receptor was isolated from a human donor in good health (CMV status not recorded). Some clones in this sample may be carry-over from other donors' samples. The V gene is TRBV14, the J gene TRBJ2-2; D is unresolved. The DNA for the CDR3 is TGTGCCAGCAGCCAAGAACCAAGGCTTAACACCGGGGAGCTGTTTTTT. This gives the protein CASSQEPRLNTGELFF.